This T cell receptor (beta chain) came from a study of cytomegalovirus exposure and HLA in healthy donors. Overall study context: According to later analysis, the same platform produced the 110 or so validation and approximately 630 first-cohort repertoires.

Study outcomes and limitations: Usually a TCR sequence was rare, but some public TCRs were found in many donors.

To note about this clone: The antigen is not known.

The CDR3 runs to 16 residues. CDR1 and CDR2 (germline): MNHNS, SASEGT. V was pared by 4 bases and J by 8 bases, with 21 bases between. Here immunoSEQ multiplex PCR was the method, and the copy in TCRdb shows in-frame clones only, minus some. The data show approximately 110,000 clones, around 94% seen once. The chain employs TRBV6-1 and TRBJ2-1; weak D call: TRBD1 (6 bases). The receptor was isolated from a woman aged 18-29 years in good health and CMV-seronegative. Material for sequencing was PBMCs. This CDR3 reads CASSGWGRGLIHEQFF. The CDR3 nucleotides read TGTGCCAGCAGTGGATGGGGGCGAGGATTAATTCATGAGCAGTTCTTC.